This T cell receptor beta chain was sequenced during a study of T-cell reconstitution after alpha-beta-depleted transplantation in children. Using unique molecular identifiers, the investigators prepared the TCRbeta library. A single record per CDR3 protein comes from TCRdb applying MiXCR to the PCR reads. The table records over 90,000 distinct CDR3 sequences, approximately 8% of them present only once. This clonotype was recorded at least ten times. Its antigen remains unknown. Study results and limitations: A year post-transplant, T-cell counts and diversity derived mostly from newly produced T cells.

CDR1 and CDR2 (germline): MRHNA, SNTAGT. The trim removed 3 bases at V and 3 bases at J, leaving 0 bases unmatched. The CDR3 has 15 amino acids. The V call is TRBV6-4, the J call TRBJ2-5; 14 nucleotides agree with TRBD2. The sequencing here drew on PBMCs, taken before TCRalphabeta/CD19-depleted stem cell transplant. This clonotype was sampled from a boy younger than 10 with acute lymphoblastic leukemia, due to receive a stem cell transplant. The CDR3 bases are TGTGCCAGCAGTGAGACTAGCGGGGGGGAAGAGACCCAGTACTTC. Translating gives CASSETSGGEETQYF.